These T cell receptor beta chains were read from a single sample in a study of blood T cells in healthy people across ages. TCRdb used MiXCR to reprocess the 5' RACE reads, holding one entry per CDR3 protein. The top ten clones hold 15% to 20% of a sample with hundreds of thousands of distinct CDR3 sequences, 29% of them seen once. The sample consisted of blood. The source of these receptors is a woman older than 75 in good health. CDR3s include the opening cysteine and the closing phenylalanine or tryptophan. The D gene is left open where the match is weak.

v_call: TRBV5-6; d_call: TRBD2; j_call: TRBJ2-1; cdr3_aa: CASSFNSGGALKQFF
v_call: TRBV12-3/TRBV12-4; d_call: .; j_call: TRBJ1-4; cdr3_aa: CASRDKTSPSEKLFF
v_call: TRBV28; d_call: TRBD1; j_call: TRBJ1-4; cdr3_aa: CASRTGGWDEKLFF
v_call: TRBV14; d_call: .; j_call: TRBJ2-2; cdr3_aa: CASSLSELAGELFF
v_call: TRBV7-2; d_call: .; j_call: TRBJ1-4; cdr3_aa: CASSFRATNEKLFF
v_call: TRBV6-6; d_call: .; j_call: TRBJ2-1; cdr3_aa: CASSTRGGSYNEQFF
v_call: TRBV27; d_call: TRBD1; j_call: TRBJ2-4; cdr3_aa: CASSPGQGAAKNIQYF
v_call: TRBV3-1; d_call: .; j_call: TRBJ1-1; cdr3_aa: CASSQGPKAEAFF
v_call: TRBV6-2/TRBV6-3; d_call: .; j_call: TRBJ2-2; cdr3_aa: CASSYVNTGELFF
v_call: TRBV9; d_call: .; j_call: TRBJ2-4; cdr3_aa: CASSVGGGAYIQYF
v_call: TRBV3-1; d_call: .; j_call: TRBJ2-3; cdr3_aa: CASSQRWTSTDTQYF
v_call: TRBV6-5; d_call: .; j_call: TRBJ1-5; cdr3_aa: CASSRSGQPQHF
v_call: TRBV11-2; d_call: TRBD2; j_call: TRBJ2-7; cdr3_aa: CASSRGGSRTPQYF
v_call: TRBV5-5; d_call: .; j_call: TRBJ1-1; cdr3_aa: CASSFGGVMNTEAFF
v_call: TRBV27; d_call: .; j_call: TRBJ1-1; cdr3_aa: CASSPQGLTTEAFF
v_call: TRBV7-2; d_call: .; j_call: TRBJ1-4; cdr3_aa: CTSSLYASTNEKLFF